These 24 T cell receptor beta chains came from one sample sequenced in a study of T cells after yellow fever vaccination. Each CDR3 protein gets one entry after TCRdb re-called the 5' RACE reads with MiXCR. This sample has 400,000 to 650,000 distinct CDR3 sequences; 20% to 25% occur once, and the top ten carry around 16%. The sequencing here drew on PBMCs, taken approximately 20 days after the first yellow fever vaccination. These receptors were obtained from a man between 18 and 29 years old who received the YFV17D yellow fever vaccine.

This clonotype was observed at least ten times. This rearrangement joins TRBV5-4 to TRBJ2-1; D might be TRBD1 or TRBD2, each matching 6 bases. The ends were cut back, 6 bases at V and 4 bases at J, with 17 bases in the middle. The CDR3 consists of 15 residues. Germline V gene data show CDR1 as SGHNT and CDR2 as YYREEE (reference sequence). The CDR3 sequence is CASKEGGPWYNEQFF. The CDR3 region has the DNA TGTGCCAGCAAAGAGGGGGGCCCGTGGTACAATGAGCAGTTCTTC.

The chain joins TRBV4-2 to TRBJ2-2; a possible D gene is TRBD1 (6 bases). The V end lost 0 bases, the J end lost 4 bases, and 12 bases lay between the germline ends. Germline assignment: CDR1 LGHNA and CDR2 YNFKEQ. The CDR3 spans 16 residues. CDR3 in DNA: TGTGCCAGCAGCCAAGATCCCAGGGGTGTCACCGGGGAGCTGTTTTTT. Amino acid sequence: CASSQDPRGVTGELFF.

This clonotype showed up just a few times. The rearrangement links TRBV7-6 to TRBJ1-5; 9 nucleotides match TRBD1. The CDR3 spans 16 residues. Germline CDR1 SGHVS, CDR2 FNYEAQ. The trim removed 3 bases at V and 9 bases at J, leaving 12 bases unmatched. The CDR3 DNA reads TGTGCCAGCAGCTTTAGCCCTGGGACAGGGTATCGGCCCCAGCATTTT. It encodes CASSFSPGTGYRPQHF.

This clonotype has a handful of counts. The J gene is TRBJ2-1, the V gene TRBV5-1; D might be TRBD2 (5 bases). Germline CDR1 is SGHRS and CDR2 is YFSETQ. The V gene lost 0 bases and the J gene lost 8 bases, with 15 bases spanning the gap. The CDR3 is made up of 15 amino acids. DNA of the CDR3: TGCGCCAGCAGCTTGGAGAGGGTGGGGATAGATGAGCAGTTCTTC. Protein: CASSLERVGIDEQFF.

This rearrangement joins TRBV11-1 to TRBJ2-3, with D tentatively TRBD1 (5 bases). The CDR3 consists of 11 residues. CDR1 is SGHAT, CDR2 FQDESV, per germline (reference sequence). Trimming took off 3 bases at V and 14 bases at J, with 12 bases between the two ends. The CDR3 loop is CASSFGANPYF. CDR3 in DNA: TGTGCCAGCAGCTTTGGGGCCAATCCGTATTTT.

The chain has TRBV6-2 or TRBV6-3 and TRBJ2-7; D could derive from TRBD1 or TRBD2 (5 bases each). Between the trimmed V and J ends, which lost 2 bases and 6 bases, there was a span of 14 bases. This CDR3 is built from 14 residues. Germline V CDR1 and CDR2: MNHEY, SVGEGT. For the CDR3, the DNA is TGTGCCAGCAGTTACGGCAGGGCTCGGGGCGAGCAGTACTTC. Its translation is CASSYGRARGEQYF.

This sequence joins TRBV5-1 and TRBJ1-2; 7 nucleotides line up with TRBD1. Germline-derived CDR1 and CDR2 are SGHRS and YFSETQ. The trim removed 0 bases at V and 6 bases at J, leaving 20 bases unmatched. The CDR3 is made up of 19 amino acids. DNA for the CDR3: TGCGCCAGCAGCTTGGGACAGGGCTTCGGGTATCCCGGCGGTGATGGCTACACCTTC. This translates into CASSLGQGFGYPGGDGYTF.

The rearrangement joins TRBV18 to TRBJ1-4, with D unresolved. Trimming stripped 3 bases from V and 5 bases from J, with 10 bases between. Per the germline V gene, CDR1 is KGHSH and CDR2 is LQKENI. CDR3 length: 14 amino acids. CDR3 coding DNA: TGTGCCAGCTCACCGCAGCCAGAAAATGAAAAACTGTTTTTT. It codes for CASSPQPENEKLFF.

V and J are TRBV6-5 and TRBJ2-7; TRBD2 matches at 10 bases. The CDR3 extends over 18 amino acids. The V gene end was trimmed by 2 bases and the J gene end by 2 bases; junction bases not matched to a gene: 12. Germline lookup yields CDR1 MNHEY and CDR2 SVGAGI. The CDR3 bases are TGTGCCAGCAGTTACGAGACTAGCGGGCTTTACGTTACCTACGAGCAGTACTTC. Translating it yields CASSYETSGLYVTYEQYF.

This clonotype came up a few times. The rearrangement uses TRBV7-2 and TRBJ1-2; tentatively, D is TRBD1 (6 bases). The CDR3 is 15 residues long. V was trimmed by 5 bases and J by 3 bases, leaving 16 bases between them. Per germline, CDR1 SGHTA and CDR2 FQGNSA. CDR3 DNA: TGTGCCAGCAGCCCGCAGACAGGACCCCACTATGGCTACACCTTC. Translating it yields CASSPQTGPHYGYTF.

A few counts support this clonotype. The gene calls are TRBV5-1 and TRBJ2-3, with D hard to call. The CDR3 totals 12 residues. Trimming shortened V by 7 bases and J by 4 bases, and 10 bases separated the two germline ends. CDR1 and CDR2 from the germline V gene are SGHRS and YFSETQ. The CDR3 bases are TGCGCCAGCCGTGATCTCCCAGATACGCAGTATTTT. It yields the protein CASRDLPDTQYF.

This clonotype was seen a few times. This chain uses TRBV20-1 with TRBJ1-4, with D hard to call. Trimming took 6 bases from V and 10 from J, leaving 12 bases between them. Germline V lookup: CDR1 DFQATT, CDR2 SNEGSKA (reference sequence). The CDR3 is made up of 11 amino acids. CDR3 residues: CSASGWGKLFF. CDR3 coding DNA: TGCAGTGCGTCCGGGTGGGGAAAACTGTTTTTT.

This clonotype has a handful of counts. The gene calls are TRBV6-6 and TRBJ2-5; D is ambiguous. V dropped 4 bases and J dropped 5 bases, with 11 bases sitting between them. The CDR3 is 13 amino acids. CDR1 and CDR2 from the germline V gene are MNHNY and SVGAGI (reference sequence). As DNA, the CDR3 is TGTGCCAGCAGTTCTCGGTGGAGCGAGACCCAGTACTTC. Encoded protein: CASSSRWSETQYF.

CDR3 sequence reads: CASSPHGGGSSNEQFF. The CDR3 region has the DNA TGTGCCAGCAGTCCCCACGGGGGGGGCTCTTCCAATGAGCAGTTCTTC. The chain uses TRBV3-1 and TRBJ2-1; 8 bases map to TRBD2. V lost 6 bases to trimming and J lost 6 bases; unmatched junction nucleotides: 13. The germline V gene has CDR1 LGHDT and CDR2 YNNKEL (reference sequence). The CDR3 is made up of 16 amino acids.

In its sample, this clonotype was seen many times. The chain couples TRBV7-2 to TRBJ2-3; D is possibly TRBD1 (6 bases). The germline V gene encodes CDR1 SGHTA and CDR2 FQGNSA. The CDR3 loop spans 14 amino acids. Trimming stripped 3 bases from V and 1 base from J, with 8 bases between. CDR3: CASSFGQRTDTQYF. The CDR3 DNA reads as TGTGCCAGCAGCTTTGGACAGCGCACAGATACGCAGTATTTT.

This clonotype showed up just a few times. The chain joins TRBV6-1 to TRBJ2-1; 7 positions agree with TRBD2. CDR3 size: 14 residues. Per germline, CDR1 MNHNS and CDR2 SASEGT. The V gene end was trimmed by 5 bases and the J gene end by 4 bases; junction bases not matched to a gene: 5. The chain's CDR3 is CASSPSGPYNEQFF. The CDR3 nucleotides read TGTGCCAGCAGTCCTAGCGGCCCTTACAATGAGCAGTTCTTC.

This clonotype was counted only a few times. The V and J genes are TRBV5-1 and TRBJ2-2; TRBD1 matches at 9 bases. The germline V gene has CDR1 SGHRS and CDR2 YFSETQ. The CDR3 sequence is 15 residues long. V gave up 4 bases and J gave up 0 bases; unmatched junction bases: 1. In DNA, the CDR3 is TGCGCCAGCAGCGGACAGGGGCCGAACACCGGGGAGCTGTTTTTT. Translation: CASSGQGPNTGELFF.

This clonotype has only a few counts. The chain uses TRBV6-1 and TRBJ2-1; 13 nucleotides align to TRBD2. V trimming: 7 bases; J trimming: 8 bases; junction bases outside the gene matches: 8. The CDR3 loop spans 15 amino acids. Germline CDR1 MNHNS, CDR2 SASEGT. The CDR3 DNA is TGTGCCAGCAATACGGGACTAGCGGGGATCGATGAGCAGTTCTTC. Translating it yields CASNTGLAGIDEQFF.

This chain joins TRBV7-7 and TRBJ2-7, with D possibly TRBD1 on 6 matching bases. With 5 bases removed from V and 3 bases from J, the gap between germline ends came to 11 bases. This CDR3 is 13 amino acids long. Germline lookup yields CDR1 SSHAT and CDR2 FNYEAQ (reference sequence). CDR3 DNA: TGTGCCAGCAGCAAAGGGGGTCGCTACGAGCAGTACTTC. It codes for CASSKGGRYEQYF.

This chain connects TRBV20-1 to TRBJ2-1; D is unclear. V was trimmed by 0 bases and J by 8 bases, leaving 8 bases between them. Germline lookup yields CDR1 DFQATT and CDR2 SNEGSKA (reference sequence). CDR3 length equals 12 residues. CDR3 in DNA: TGCAGTGCTAGAGAAGGCTCGGATGAGCAGTTCTTC. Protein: CSAREGSDEQFF.

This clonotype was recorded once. This CDR3 is CASSYSKTTNSPLHF. The CDR3 DNA is TGTGCCAGCAGTTACTCGAAAACGACGAATTCACCCCTCCACTTT. The rearrangement joins TRBV6-5 to TRBJ1-6; no definite D call. The CDR3 has 15 residues. The germline V gene has CDR1 MNHEY and CDR2 SVGAGI. V dropped 0 bases and J dropped 7 bases, with 10 bases sitting between them.

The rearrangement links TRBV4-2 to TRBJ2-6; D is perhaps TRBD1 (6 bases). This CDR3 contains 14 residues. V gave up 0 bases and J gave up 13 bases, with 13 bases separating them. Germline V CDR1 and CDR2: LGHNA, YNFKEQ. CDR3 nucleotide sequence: TGTGCCAGCAGCCAAGATACAGGGTTGAGGGTCCTGACTTTC. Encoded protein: CASSQDTGLRVLTF.

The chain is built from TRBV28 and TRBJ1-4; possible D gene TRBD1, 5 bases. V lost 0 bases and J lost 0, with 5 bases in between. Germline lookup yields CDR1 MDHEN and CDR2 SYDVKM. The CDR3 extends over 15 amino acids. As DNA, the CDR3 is TGTGCCAGCAGTTTATGGGGGGCAACTAATGAAAAACTGTTTTTT. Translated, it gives CASSLWGATNEKLFF.

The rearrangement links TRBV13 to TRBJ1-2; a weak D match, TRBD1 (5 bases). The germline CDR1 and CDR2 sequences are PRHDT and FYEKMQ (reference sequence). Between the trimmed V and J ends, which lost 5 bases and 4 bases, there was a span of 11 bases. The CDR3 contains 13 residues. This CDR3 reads CASSGGDFYGYTF. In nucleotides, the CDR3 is TGTGCCAGCAGCGGGGGAGATTTCTATGGCTACACCTTC.